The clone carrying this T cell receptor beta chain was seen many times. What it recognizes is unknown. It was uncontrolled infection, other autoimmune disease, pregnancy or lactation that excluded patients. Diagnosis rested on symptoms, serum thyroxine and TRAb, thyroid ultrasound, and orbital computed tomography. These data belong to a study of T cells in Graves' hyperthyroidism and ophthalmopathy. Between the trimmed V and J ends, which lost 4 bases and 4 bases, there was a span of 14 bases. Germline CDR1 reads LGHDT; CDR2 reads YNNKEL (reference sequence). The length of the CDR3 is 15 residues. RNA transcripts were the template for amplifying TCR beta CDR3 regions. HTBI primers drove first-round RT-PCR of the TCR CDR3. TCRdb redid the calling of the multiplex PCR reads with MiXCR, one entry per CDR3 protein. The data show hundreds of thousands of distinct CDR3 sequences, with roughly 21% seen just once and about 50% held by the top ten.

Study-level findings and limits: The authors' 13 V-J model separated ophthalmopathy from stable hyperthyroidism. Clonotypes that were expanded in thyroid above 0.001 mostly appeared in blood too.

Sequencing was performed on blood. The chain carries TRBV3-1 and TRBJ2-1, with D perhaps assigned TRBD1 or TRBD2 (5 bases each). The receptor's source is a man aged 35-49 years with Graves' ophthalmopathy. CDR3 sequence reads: CASSRDVSRYNEQFF. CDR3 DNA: TGTGCCAGCAGCCGGGACGTCAGCCGATACAATGAGCAGTTCTTC.